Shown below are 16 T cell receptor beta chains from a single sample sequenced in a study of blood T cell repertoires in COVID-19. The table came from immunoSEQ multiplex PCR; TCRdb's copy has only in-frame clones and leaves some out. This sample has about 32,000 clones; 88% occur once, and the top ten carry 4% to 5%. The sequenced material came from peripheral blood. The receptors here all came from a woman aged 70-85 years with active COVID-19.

CDR3 coding DNA: TGTGCCAGCAGAGGGGAGGGTTCACCCCTCCACTTT. Translating it yields CASRGEGSPLHF. The genes are TRBV7-9 and TRBJ1-6; possibly TRBD1 for D (5 bases). This CDR3 has 12 residues. The germline gives CDR1 SEHNR, CDR2 FQNEAQ (reference sequence). The V and J ends lost 6 bases and 9 bases respectively, with 9 bases between them.

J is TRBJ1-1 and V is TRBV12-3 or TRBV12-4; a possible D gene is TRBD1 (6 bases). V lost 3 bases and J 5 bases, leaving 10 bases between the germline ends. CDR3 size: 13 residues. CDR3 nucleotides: TGTGCCAGCAGTTTCACGGGACAAACTGAAGCTTTCTTT. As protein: CASSFTGQTEAFF.

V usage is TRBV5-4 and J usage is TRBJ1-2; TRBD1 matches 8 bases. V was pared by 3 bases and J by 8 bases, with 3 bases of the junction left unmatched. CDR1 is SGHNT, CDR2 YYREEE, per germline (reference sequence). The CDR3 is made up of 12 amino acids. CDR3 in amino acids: CASSYRGFGYTF. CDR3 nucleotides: TGTGCCAGCAGCTACAGGGGGTTCGGCTACACCTTC.

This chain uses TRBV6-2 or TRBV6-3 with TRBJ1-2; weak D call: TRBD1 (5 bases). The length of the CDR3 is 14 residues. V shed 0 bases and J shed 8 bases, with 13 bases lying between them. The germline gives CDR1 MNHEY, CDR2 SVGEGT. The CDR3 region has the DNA TGTGCCAGCAGTTACTCGCCAGGGCCCAGGGGCTACACCTTC. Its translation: CASSYSPGPRGYTF.

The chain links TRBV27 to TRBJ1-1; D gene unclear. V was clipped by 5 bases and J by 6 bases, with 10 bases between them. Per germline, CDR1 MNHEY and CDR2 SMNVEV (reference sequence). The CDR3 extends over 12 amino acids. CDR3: CASSQGLSEAFF. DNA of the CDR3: TGTGCCAGCAGTCAAGGACTGTCTGAAGCTTTCTTT.

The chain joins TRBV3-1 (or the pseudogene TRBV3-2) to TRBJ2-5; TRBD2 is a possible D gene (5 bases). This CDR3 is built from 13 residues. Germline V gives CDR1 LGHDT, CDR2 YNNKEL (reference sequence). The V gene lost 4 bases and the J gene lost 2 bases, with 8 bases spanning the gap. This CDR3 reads CASSPPGQETQYF. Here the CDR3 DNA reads TGTGCCAGCAGCCCCCCGGGGCAAGAGACCCAGTACTTC.

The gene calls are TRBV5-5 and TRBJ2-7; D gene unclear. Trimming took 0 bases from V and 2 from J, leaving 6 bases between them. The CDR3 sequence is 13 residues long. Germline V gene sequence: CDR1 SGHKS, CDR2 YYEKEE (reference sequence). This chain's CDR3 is CASSLGRPYEQYF. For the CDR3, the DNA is TGTGCCAGCAGCTTGGGCAGGCCCTACGAGCAGTACTTC. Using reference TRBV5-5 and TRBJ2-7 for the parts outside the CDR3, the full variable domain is DAGVTQSPTHLIKTRGQQVTLRCSPISGHKSVSWYQQVLGQGPQFIFQYYEKEERGRGNFPDRFSARQFPNYSSELNVNALLLGDSALYLCASSLGRPYEQYFGPGTRLTVT.

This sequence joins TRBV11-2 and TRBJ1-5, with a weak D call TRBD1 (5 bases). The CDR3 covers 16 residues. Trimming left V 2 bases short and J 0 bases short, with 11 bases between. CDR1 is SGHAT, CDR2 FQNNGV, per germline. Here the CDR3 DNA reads TGTGCCAGCAGCTTAAGGCCGGACAATAGCAATCAGCCCCAGCATTTT. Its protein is CASSLRPDNSNQPQHF.

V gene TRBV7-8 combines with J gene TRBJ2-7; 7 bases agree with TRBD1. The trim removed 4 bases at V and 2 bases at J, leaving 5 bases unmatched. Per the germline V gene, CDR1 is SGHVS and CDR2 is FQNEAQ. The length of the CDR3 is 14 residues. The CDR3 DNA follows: TGTGCCAGCAGCTCGCTGACAGGGACCTACGAGCAGTACTTC. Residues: CASSSLTGTYEQYF.

The CDR3 region is CSVEALSGGTNNEQFF. In nucleotides, the CDR3 is TGCAGCGTTGAAGCCCTGAGCGGGGGGACTAACAATGAGCAGTTCTTC. This rearrangement joins TRBV29-1 to TRBJ2-1; 9 nucleotides align to TRBD2. This CDR3 comprises 16 residues. Trimming at V came to 1 base and at J to 5 bases, leaving 9 bases not matched to a gene. CDR1 and CDR2 (germline): SQVTM, ANQGSEA.

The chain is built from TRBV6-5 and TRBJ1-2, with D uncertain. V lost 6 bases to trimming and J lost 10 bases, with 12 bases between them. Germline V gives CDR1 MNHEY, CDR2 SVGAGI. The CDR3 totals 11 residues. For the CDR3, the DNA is TGTGCCAGCAGGGAGCGAGGGTTCTACACCTTC. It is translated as CASRERGFYTF.

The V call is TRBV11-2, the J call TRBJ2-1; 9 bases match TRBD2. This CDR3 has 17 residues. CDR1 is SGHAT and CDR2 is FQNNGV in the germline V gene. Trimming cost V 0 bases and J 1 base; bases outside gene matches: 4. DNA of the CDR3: TGTGCCAGCAGCTTAGAGCGGGGGGGCCAATCCTACAATGAGCAGTTCTTC. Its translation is CASSLERGGQSYNEQFF.

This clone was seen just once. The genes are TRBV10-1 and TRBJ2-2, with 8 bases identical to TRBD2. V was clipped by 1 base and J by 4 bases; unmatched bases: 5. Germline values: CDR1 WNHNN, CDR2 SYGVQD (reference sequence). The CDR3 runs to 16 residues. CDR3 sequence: CASSELSGGPTGELFF. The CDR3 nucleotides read TGCGCCAGCAGTGAGTTGTCGGGAGGGCCCACCGGGGAGCTGTTTTTT.

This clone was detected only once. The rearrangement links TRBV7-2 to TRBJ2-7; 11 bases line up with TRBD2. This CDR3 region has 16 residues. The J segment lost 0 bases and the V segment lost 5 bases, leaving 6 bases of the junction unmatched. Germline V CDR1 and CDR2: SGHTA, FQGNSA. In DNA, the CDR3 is TGTGCCAGCAGCGCGGGACTAGCGGCCGTCTCCTACGAGCAGTACTTC. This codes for CASSAGLAAVSYEQYF.

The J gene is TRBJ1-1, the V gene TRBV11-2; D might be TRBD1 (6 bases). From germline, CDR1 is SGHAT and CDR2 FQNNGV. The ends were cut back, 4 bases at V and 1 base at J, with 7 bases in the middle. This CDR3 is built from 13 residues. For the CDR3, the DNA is TGTGCCAGCAGCTCGACAGGGAACACTGAAGCTTTCTTT. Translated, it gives CASSSTGNTEAFF.

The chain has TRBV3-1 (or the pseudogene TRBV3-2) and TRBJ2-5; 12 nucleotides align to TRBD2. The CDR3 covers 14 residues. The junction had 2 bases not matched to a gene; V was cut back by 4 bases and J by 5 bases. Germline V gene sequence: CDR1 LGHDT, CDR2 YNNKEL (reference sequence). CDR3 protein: CASSLTSGGETQYF. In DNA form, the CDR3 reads TGTGCCAGCAGCCTCACTAGCGGGGGGGAGACCCAGTACTTC.